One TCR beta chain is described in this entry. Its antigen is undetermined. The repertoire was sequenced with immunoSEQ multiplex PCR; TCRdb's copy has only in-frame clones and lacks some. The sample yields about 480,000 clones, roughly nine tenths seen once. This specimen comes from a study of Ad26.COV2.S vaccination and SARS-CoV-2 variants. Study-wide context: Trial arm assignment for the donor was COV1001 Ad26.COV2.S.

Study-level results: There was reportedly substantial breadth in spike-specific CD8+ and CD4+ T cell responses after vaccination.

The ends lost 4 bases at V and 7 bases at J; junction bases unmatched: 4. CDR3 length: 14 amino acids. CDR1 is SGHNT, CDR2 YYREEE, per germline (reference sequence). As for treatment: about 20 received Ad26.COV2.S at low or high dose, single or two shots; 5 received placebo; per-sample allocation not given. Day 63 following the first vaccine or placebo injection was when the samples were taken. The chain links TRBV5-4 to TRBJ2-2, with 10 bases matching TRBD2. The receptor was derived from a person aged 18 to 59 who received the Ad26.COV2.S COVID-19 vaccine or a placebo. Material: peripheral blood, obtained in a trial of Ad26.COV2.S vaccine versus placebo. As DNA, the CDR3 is TGTGCCAGCAGCCAGGGACTAGCGAACGGGGAGCTGTTTTTT. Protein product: CASSQGLANGELFF.